This is a list of T cell receptor beta chains from one sample in a study of blood T cell repertoires in COVID-19. Data came from immunoSEQ multiplex PCR; TCRdb stores just in-frame clones and leaves some out. Altogether 250,000 to 400,000 clones are present, roughly 90% being singletons, with the ten largest covering approximately 2.9%. Sample: peripheral blood. The source is a woman aged 25 to 39 with COVID-19, enrolled during active disease. The CDR3 runs from the conserved cysteine through the conserved F or W. The order of the fields is J gene, D gene, V gene, clone size, CDR3 protein, CDR3 DNA. D genes are given only for firm matches. Not every row has a clone size; where given, it reads once, few, many or a size class.

j_call: TRBJ1-5
d_call: NA
v_call: TRBV28
clone_size: NA
cdr3_aa: CASSLWGAHQPQHF
cdr3_nt: TGTGCCAGCAGTTTATGGGGGGCACATCAGCCCCAGCATTTT

j_call: TRBJ2-1
d_call: NA
v_call: TRBV19
clone_size: NA
cdr3_aa: CASSIGSNNEQFF
cdr3_nt: TGTGCCAGTAGTATAGGCAGTAACAATGAGCAGTTCTTC

j_call: TRBJ1-2
d_call: TRBD1
v_call: TRBV28
clone_size: NA
cdr3_aa: CASSTPGTGNYGYTF
cdr3_nt: TGTGCCAGCAGTACCCCCGGGACAGGGAACTATGGCTACACCTTC

j_call: TRBJ2-5
d_call: NA
v_call: TRBV7-9
clone_size: NA
cdr3_aa: CASSTRGETQYF
cdr3_nt: TGTGCCAGCAGCACAAGAGGAGAGACCCAGTACTTC

j_call: TRBJ2-7
d_call: NA
v_call: TRBV10-3
clone_size: few
cdr3_aa: CAISETLADSYEQYF
cdr3_nt: TGTGCCATCAGTGAGACCTTAGCGGACTCCTACGAGCAGTACTTC

j_call: TRBJ1-1
d_call: NA
v_call: TRBV19
clone_size: NA
cdr3_aa: CASSIGTDEAFF
cdr3_nt: TGTGCCAGTAGTATAGGGACTGACGAAGCTTTCTTT

j_call: TRBJ1-5
d_call: NA
v_call: TRBV5-8
clone_size: NA
cdr3_aa: CASSLMRSLEPQHF
cdr3_nt: TGTGCCAGCAGCTTGATGAGGTCGCTGGAGCCCCAGCATTTT

j_call: TRBJ2-7
d_call: NA
v_call: TRBV14
clone_size: NA
cdr3_aa: CASSQLRGPSYEQYF
cdr3_nt: TGTGCCAGCAGCCAACTTCGGGGTCCATCCTACGAGCAGTACTTC

j_call: TRBJ1-2
d_call: NA
v_call: TRBV27
clone_size: NA
cdr3_aa: CAASLGPPTHWGYTF
cdr3_nt: TGTGCCGCAAGTCTAGGCCCCCCCACCCACTGGGGCTACACCTTC

j_call: TRBJ2-7
d_call: TRBD1
v_call: TRBV6-5
clone_size: NA
cdr3_aa: CASSSPRQGPHYEQYF
cdr3_nt: TGTGCCAGCAGTTCCCCCCGACAGGGTCCCCACTACGAGCAGTACTTC

j_call: TRBJ2-3
d_call: NA
v_call: TRBV28
clone_size: NA
cdr3_aa: CASSDHTSTPDTQYF
cdr3_nt: TGTGCCAGCTCGGACCATACTAGCACCCCAGATACGCAGTATTTT

j_call: TRBJ1-3
d_call: NA
v_call: TRBV28
clone_size: NA
cdr3_aa: CASSFLSSGNTIYF
cdr3_nt: TGTGCCAGCAGTTTTCTGAGTTCTGGAAACACCATATATTTT

j_call: TRBJ2-3
d_call: TRBD2
v_call: TRBV5-4
clone_size: NA
cdr3_aa: CASSLVGSGRFSDTQYF
cdr3_nt: TGTGCCAGCAGCTTGGTCGGTAGCGGGAGGTTCTCAGATACGCAGTATTTT

j_call: TRBJ2-1
d_call: NA
v_call: TRBV2
clone_size: NA
cdr3_aa: CASKSVAVSYNEQFF
cdr3_nt: TGTGCCAGCAAATCAGTCGCTGTTTCCTACAATGAGCAGTTCTTC

j_call: TRBJ2-7
d_call: TRBD1
v_call: TRBV5-1
clone_size: NA
cdr3_aa: CASSLGQGVEQYF
cdr3_nt: TGCGCCAGCAGCTTGGGGCAGGGGGTCGAGCAGTACTTC

j_call: TRBJ2-6
d_call: NA
v_call: TRBV7-9
clone_size: once
cdr3_aa: CASSWEVLSGANVLTF
cdr3_nt: TGTGCCAGCAGCTGGGAGGTGCTTTCTGGGGCCAACGTCCTGACTTTC

j_call: TRBJ2-1
d_call: TRBD2
v_call: TRBV6-5
clone_size: NA
cdr3_aa: CASRKGLADNEQFF
cdr3_nt: TGTGCCAGCAGAAAGGGACTAGCGGACAATGAGCAGTTCTTC

j_call: TRBJ2-7
d_call: NA
v_call: TRBV7-2
clone_size: NA
cdr3_aa: CASSLVSLASYEQYF
cdr3_nt: TGTGCCAGCAGCTTAGTAAGCCTAGCTTCCTACGAGCAGTACTTC

j_call: TRBJ2-7
d_call: TRBD2
v_call: TRBV9
clone_size: NA
cdr3_aa: CASSVRRESASEQYF
cdr3_nt: TGTGCCAGCAGCGTAAGGCGGGAGTCCGCTAGCGAGCAGTACTTC

j_call: TRBJ1-5
d_call: NA
v_call: TRBV7-2
clone_size: NA
cdr3_aa: CASSLYRDQPQHF
cdr3_nt: TGTGCCAGCAGCTTGTACAGGGATCAGCCCCAGCATTTT

j_call: TRBJ2-3
d_call: TRBD2
v_call: TRBV6-5
clone_size: NA
cdr3_aa: CASSPGGDTDTQYF
cdr3_nt: TGTGCCAGCAGCCCCGGGGGGGACACAGATACGCAGTATTTT

j_call: TRBJ1-4
d_call: TRBD1
v_call: TRBV7-9
clone_size: NA
cdr3_aa: CASSLDRGIEKLFF
cdr3_nt: TGTGCCAGCAGTCTGGACAGGGGGATTGAAAAACTGTTTTTT